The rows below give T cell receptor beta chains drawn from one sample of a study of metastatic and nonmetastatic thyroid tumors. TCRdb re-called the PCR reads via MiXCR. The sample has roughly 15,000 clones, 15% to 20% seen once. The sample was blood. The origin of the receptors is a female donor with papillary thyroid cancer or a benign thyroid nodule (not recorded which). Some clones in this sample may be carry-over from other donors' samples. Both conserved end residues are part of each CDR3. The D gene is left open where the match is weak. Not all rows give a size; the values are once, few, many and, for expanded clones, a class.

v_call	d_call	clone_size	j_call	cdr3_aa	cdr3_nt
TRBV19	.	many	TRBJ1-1	CASRGGPEAFF	TGTGCCAGTAGGGGGGGACCTGAAGCTTTCTTT
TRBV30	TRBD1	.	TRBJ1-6	CAWTLGTGDSPLHF	TGTGCCTGGACCCTAGGGACAGGGGATTCTCCCCTCCACTTT
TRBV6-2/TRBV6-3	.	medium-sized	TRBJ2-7	CASSYGTTYEQYF	TGTGCCAGCAGTTACGGCACTACCTACGAGCAGTACTTC
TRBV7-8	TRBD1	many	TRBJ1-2	CASSLTGTDNYGYTF	TGTGCCAGCAGCTTGACCGGGACAGACAACTATGGCTACACCTTC
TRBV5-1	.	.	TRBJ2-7	CASSLGGTSSDEQYF	TGCGCCAGCAGCTTGGGCGGGACCTCCAGTGACGAGCAGTACTTC
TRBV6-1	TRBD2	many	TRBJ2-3	CASSLAGAEPTDTQYF	TGTGCCAGCAGCCTAGCGGGGGCGGAACCCACAGATACGCAGTATTTT
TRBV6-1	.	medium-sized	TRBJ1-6	CASSEVGSPFHF	TGTGCCAGCAGTGAAGTAGGCTCACCCTTCCACTTT
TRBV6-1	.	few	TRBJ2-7	CASSDRVLTYEQYF	TGTGCCAGCAGTGACAGGGTCTTGACCTACGAGCAGTACTTC
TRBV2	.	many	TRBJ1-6	CASRRTVSSYNSPLHF	TGTGCCAGCAGAAGGACAGTAAGCTCCTATAATTCACCCCTCCACTTT
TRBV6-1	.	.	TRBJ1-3	CASSGGDSVNTIYF	TGTGCCAGCAGTGGCGGGGACTCTGTTAACACCATATATTTT
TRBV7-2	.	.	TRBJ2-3	CASSLDGGSTDTQYF	TGTGCCAGCAGCTTAGACGGCGGAAGCACAGATACGCAGTATTTT
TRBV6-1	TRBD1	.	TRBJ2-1	CASSEALGQGNEQFF	TGTGCCAGCAGTGAAGCGCTGGGACAGGGCAATGAGCAGTTCTTC
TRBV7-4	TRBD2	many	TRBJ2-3	CASSLQPTREGQFADTQYF	TGTGCCAGCAGCTTACAACCTACGCGGGAGGGCCAGTTCGCAGATACGCAGTATTTT
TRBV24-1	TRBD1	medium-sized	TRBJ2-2	CATSESGTGGGGELFF	TGTGCCACCAGTGAATCCGGGACAGGGGGTGGCGGGGAGCTGTTTTTT
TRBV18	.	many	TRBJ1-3	CASSPGAAGNTIYF	TGTGCCAGCTCACCTGGGGCAGCTGGAAACACCATATATTTT
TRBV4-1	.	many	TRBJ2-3	CASSQEVSEDTQYF	TGCGCCAGCAGCCAAGAGGTCTCCGAAGATACGCAGTATTTT
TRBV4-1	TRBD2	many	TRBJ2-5	CASSQAGLALIRETQYF	TGCGCCAGCAGCCAAGCTGGACTAGCGCTCATAAGAGAGACCCAGTACTTC
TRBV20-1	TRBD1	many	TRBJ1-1	CSARSNRGDSTEAFF	TGCAGTGCTAGGAGTAACAGGGGGGATAGCACTGAAGCTTTCTTT
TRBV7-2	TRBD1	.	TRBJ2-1	CASSLPGQFNEQFF	TGTGCCAGCAGCTTACCGGGACAGTTCAATGAGCAGTTCTTC
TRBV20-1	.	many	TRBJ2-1	CSARDMSLGSYNEQFF	TGCAGTGCTAGAGATATGAGCCTCGGCTCCTACAATGAGCAGTTCTTC
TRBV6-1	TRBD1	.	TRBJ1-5	CASSFSGQGGMNQPQHF	TGTGCCAGCAGTTTTTCCGGACAGGGAGGGATGAATCAGCCCCAGCATTTT
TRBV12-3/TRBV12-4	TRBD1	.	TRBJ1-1	CASSLGQLNTEAFF	TGTGCCAGCAGTTTGGGACAGCTGAACACTGAAGCTTTCTTT
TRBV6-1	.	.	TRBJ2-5	CASINSGRVTQYF	TGTGCCAGCATCAACAGTGGGCGGGTGACCCAGTACTTC
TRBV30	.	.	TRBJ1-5	CAWSSGSSQPQHF	TGTGCCTGGAGTTCAGGTAGTTCCCAGCCCCAGCATTTT
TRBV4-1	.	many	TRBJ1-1	CASSQVQENTEAFF	TGCGCCAGCAGCCAAGTTCAGGAGAACACTGAAGCTTTCTTT
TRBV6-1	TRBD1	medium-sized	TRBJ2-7	CARPGDRGILSSYEQYF	TGTGCCAGACCCGGGGACAGGGGAATTTTGAGCTCCTACGAGCAGTACTTC
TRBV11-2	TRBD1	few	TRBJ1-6	CASSLDFSWDRTEGSYNSPLHF	TGTGCCAGCAGCTTAGATTTTTCTTGGGACAGAACCGAGGGCTCCTATAATTCACCCCTCCACTTT
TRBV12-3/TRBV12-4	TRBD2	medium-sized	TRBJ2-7	CASRKLLAGIYEQYF	TGTGCCAGCAGGAAACTACTAGCGGGCATCTACGAGCAGTACTTC
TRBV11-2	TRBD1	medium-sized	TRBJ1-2	CASSRQGRGYTF	TGTGCCAGCAGCCGACAGGGAAGGGGCTACACCTTC
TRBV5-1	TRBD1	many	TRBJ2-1	CASSPTAGTEYNEQFF	TGCGCCAGCAGTCCGACAGCCGGGACAGAGTACAATGAGCAGTTCTTC
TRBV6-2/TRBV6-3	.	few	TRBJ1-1	CASSLSRDTEAFF	TGTGCCAGCAGTTTATCAAGGGACACTGAAGCTTTCTTT
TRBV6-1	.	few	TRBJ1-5	CASSEQSYQPQHF	TGTGCCAGCAGTGAACAATCTTATCAGCCCCAGCATTTT